This T cell receptor (beta chain) derives from a study of cytotoxic CD8 clonotypes in ibrutinib-treated CLL. Whole-study context: Mean productive templates were over 250,000; mean productive rearrangements were around 90,000.

Depth targeted 1 in 200,000 to 1 in 1 million T cells, averaging 10x coverage per clonotype. The protocol was immunoSEQ multiplex PCR, while the TCRdb copy is restricted to in-frame clones and leaves out a portion. The data show approximately 190,000 clones, with about four fifths seen just once and 11% held by the top ten. Germline V CDR1 and CDR2: PRHDT, FYEKMQ (reference sequence). This CDR3 is built from 15 residues. After removal of 3 bases from V and 2 bases from J, the junction contained 4 bases not matched to a gene. Study-wide findings and caveats: Clonality increased at ibrutinib response and stayed stable in sustained remission. At progression, however, it fell back toward baseline. Stable or contracted on treatment, public clonotypes were also uncommon.

Regarding this clone: Its antigen is as yet unknown.

The sequences come from PBMCs, collected after 12 months of ibrutinib treatment. The clonotype was recovered from a human donor with chronic lymphocytic leukemia. This chain links TRBV13 with TRBJ2-1; 7 bases are a match to TRBD2. The DNA for the CDR3 is TGTGCCAGCAGCTTGGCGGGAGCAGCCTACAATGAGCAGTTCTTC. Its translation is CASSLAGAAYNEQFF.